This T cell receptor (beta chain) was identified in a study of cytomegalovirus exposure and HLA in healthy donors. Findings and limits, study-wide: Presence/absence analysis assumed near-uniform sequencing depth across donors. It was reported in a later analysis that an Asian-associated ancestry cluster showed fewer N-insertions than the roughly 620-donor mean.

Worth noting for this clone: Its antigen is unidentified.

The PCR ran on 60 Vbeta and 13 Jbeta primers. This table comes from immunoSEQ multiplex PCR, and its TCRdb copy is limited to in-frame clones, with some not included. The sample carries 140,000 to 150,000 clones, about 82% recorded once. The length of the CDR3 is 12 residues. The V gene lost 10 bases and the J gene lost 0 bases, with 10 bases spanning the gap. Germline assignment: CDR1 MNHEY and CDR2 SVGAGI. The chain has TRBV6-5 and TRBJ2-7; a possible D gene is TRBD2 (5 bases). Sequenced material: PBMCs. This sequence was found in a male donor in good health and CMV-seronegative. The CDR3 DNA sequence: TGTGCCACCAGCCGGGACTCCTACGAGCAGTACTTC. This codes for CATSRDSYEQYF.